The 30 T cell receptor beta chains in this list originate from one sample, sequenced in a study of CD8+ T cells in alopecia areata. Sequencing used cDNA as its template, made by extracting RNA and reverse transcribing it. Sequenced by immunoSEQ multiplex PCR; TCRdb stores in-frame clones only, minus some. This sample carries 200,000 or so clones, roughly two fifths of them seen once, and the ten largest clones take roughly 0.5%. Treatment here: oral pan-JAK inhibitor, 5-10 mg twice daily. The starting material was CD4+ T cells sorted from blood, obtained at approximately week 30, from a patient treated with tofacitinib. Every receptor here comes from a human donor with alopecia areata.

The chain links TRBV11-2 to TRBJ2-1; TRBD2 agrees at 14 bases. CDR3 size: 18 residues. J lost 0 bases, V lost 5 bases, and 6 bases had no gene match. Germline V gene sequence: CDR1 SGHAT, CDR2 FQNNGV. The CDR3 is CASSRGLAGASSYNEQFF. CDR3 sequence (DNA): TGTGCCAGCAGCCGGGGACTAGCGGGGGCTAGCTCCTACAATGAGCAGTTCTTC.

This clone occurred a few times. This chain uses TRBV30 with TRBJ2-1; 8 bases fit TRBD2. The CDR3 loop spans 15 amino acids. The trim removed 4 bases at V and 2 bases at J, leaving 7 bases unmatched. Germline CDR1 and CDR2: GTSNPN and SVGIG (reference sequence). The chain's CDR3 is CAWNPGTSPYNEQFF. Here the CDR3 DNA reads TGTGCCTGGAATCCCGGGACTAGTCCCTACAATGAGCAGTTCTTC.

The chain carries TRBV9 and TRBJ1-5, with D perhaps TRBD1 (5 bases). Looked up from germline, CDR1 is SGDLS and CDR2 is YYNGEE. CDR3 length equals 15 residues. Trimming left V 0 bases short and J 8 bases short, with 15 bases between. This CDR3 reads CASSVAGVYGEPQHF. In nucleotides, the CDR3 is TGTGCCAGCAGCGTAGCGGGGGTCTATGGAGAGCCCCAGCATTTT.

V usage is TRBV30 and J usage is TRBJ1-5; TRBD1 might be the D (6 bases). Germline CDR1 and CDR2: GTSNPN and SVGIG (reference sequence). The V end was cut by 2 bases, the J end by 7 bases, with 15 bases between. The length of the CDR3 is 14 residues. The CDR3 region is CAWSLGGGAQPQHF. As DNA, the CDR3 is TGTGCCTGGAGTCTAGGCGGGGGGGCACAGCCCCAGCATTTT.

This chain uses TRBV5-1 with TRBJ2-7; D may be TRBD2 (6 bases). In germline, CDR1 is SGHRS, CDR2 YFSETQ. The CDR3 length is 14 residues. Trimming removed 2 bases at V and 1 base at J, with 10 bases between. The CDR3 nucleotides are TGCGCCAGCAGCTTCGGGACTTCATCCTACGAGCAGTACTTC. Amino acid sequence: CASSFGTSSYEQYF.

The rearrangement links TRBV6-5 to TRBJ1-2; D remains ambiguous. Between the trimmed V and J ends, which lost 0 bases and 4 bases, there was a span of 12 bases. The CDR3 runs 15 residues. CDR1 MNHEY and CDR2 SVGAGI come from the germline V gene. DNA for the CDR3: TGTGCCAGCAGTTACTCGGAATTGGGGAGCTATGGCTACACCTTC. It encodes CASSYSELGSYGYTF.

V usage is TRBV6-1 and J usage is TRBJ2-1, with no clear D. V was clipped by 5 bases and J by 12 bases, with 11 bases between them. CDR1 is MNHNS and CDR2 is SASEGT in the germline V gene. CDR3 length: 11 residues. Here the CDR3 reads CASSPDGPQFF. Written as DNA, the CDR3 is TGTGCCAGCAGTCCGGACGGACCGCAGTTCTTC.

This clone was counted only a few times. The V call is TRBV6-5, the J call TRBJ1-2; D is ambiguous. Germline loops: CDR1 MNHEY, CDR2 SVGAGI. The CDR3 consists of 15 residues. V lost 2 bases, J lost 5 bases, and 15 bases lay in between. CDR3 sequence (DNA): TGTGCCAGCAGTTACGACACAACCACACCTTATGGCTACACCTTC. Translating gives CASSYDTTTPYGYTF.

This clone was found many times. The J gene is TRBJ1-3, the V gene TRBV5-4, with TRBD1 as a possible D gene (6 bases). This CDR3 has 17 residues. CDR1 and CDR2 (germline): SGHNT, YYREEE (reference sequence). Between the trimmed V and J ends, which lost 5 bases and 0 bases, there was a span of 18 bases. For the CDR3, the DNA is TGTGCCAGCAGGACTACACCGGACAGAGGCTCTGGAAACACCATATATTTT. Protein sequence: CASRTTPDRGSGNTIYF.

The V gene is TRBV9, the J gene TRBJ2-1; 11 bases match TRBD2. CDR1 and CDR2 from the germline V gene are SGDLS and YYNGEE. The CDR3 is made up of 16 amino acids. The V segment lost 0 bases and the J segment 4 bases; nucleotides outside the gene matches: 3. CDR3 region: CASSVVASGGYNEQFF. DNA of the CDR3: TGTGCCAGCAGCGTAGTGGCTAGCGGGGGGTACAATGAGCAGTTCTTC.

The J gene is TRBJ2-7, the V gene TRBV19, with D possibly matching TRBD1 (5 bases). The CDR3 is 13 residues long. The V end was cut by 7 bases, the J end by 2 bases, with 12 bases between. Germline V gene data show CDR1 as LNHDA and CDR2 as SQIVND (reference sequence). The CDR3 reads CASTTQGTYEQYF. CDR3 nucleotides: TGTGCCAGTACTACCCAGGGAACCTACGAGCAGTACTTC.

V usage is TRBV5-6 and J usage is TRBJ1-5; D possibly corresponds to TRBD1 (6 bases). V was cut by 2 bases and J by 5 bases, with 17 bases left in between. This CDR3 comprises 16 residues. In germline, CDR1 is SGHDT, CDR2 YYEEEE. In DNA form, the CDR3 reads TGTGCCAGCAGCTTACAGGGACCCTTCCTGGATCAGCCCCAGCATTTT. Protein sequence: CASSLQGPFLDQPQHF.

This clone occurred a few times. This chain joins TRBV18 and TRBJ1-1; a weak D match, TRBD1 (5 bases). Trimming took 4 bases from V and 0 from J, leaving 12 bases between them. CDR1 and CDR2 from the germline V gene are KGHSH and LQKENI. The CDR3 extends over 15 amino acids. CDR3 sequence reads: CASSLGGLMNTEAFF. CDR3 nucleotide sequence: TGTGCCAGCTCACTGGGGGGACTTATGAACACTGAAGCTTTCTTT. The complete variable domain, with remaining parts taken from reference TRBV18 and TRBJ1-1, reads NAGVMQNPRHLVRRRGQEARLRCSPMKGHSHVYWYRQLPEEGLKFMVYLQKENIIDESGMPKERFSAEFPKEGPSILRIQQVVRGDSAAYFCASSLGGLMNTEAFFGQGTRLTVV.

With respect to this clone: Additional DNA sequences in this sample encode the identical CDR3. The chain has TRBV5-1 and TRBJ2-3; D gene uncertain. V lost 1 base, J lost 3 bases, and 3 bases lay in between. The CDR3 is 12 amino acids. Germline V lookup: CDR1 SGHRS, CDR2 YFSETQ. CDR3 in amino acids: CASSLTTDTQYF. The CDR3 nucleotides are TGCGCCAGCAGCTTGACAACAGATACGCAGTATTTT.

This clone has only a few counts. The chain carries TRBV27 and TRBJ2-1; 8 nucleotides match TRBD1. Losses at the gene ends were 6 bases for V and 4 bases for J; bases not matched to a gene: 2. CDR1 is MNHEY, CDR2 SMNVEV, per germline (reference sequence). The CDR3 is 13 residues long. CDR3 protein: CASSGQGYNEQFF. The DNA of the CDR3 is TGTGCCAGCAGCGGACAGGGATACAATGAGCAGTTCTTC.

This clone has only a few counts. The CDR3 nucleotides read TGTGCCAGCAGCTCGGGACTAGCGGTGAGGAAGTACTTC. As protein: CASSSGLAVRKYF. J is TRBJ2-7 and V is TRBV13; TRBD2 agrees at 11 bases. Germline V gene sequence: CDR1 PRHDT, CDR2 FYEKMQ (reference sequence). The CDR3 totals 13 residues. V was clipped by 4 bases and J by 11 bases; unmatched bases: 7. Full variable domain (missing parts from reference TRBV13 and TRBJ2-7): AAGVIQSPRHLIKEKRETATLKCYPIPRHDTVYWYQQGPGQDPQFLISFYEKMQSDKGSIPDRFSAQQFSDYHSELNMSSLELGDSALYFCASSSGLAVRKYFGPGTRLTVT.

The chain recombines TRBV6-5 with TRBJ2-3; tentative D call: TRBD2 (7 bases). CDR1 and CDR2 from the germline V gene are MNHEY and SVGAGI. The V and J ends lost 3 bases and 3 bases respectively, with 13 bases between them. The CDR3 length is 15 residues. The CDR3 here is CASSYRAGATDTQYF. The CDR3 bases are TGTGCCAGCAGTTATCGGGCGGGGGCTACAGATACGCAGTATTTT.

This clone was seen only a few times. The rearrangement joins TRBV9 to TRBJ1-2; D might be TRBD1 (6 bases). This CDR3 has 14 residues. From germline, CDR1 is SGDLS and CDR2 YYNGEE. The V end was cut by 0 bases, the J end by 8 bases, with 14 bases between. The CDR3 loop reads CASSVAMGAQGYTF. The DNA for the CDR3 is TGTGCCAGCAGCGTAGCTATGGGGGCTCAAGGCTACACCTTC. Filled out from reference TRBV9 and TRBJ1-2, the complete variable domain reads DSGVTQTPKHLITATGQRVTLRCSPRSGDLSVYWYQQSLDQGLQFLIQYYNGEERAKGNILERFSAQQFPDLHSELNLSSLELGDSALYFCASSVAMGAQGYTFGSGTRLTVV.

The chain has TRBV29-1 and TRBJ1-5, with D unclear. Germline CDR1 is SQVTM and CDR2 is ANQGSEA. Between the trimmed V and J ends, which lost 7 bases and 7 bases, there was a span of 14 bases. The CDR3 extends over 12 amino acids. In DNA, the CDR3 is TGCAGCGCCGCGATCGAAGGACAGCCCCAGCATTTT. Protein sequence: CSAAIEGQPQHF.

This clone was seen a handful of times. V and J are TRBV18 and TRBJ1-5; D gene uncertain. V was pared by 4 bases and J by 5 bases, with 6 bases between. This CDR3 is built from 12 residues. CDR1 is KGHSH and CDR2 is LQKENI in the germline V gene. The CDR3 DNA sequence: TGTGCCAGCTCACGATCGGATCAGCCCCAGCATTTT. This gives the protein CASSRSDQPQHF. The full variable domain, completed using reference TRBV18 and TRBJ1-5, is NAGVMQNPRHLVRRRGQEARLRCSPMKGHSHVYWYRQLPEEGLKFMVYLQKENIIDESGMPKERFSAEFPKEGPSILRIQQVVRGDSAAYFCASSRSDQPQHFGDGTRLSIL.

This clone was seen a few times. DNA of the CDR3: TGTGCCAGCAGTTTAGGGGCAGTTTCATCCTACGAGCAGTACTTC. This encodes CASSLGAVSSYEQYF. This chain uses TRBV27 with TRBJ2-7, with D perhaps TRBD1 (5 bases). The CDR3 extends over 15 amino acids. Trimming left V 2 bases short and J 1 base short, with 12 bases between. Per the germline V gene, CDR1 is MNHEY and CDR2 is SMNVEV (reference sequence).

The J gene is TRBJ2-7, the V gene TRBV11-2; D is uncertain. Germline-derived CDR1 and CDR2 are SGHAT and FQNNGV. This CDR3 is 11 amino acids long. With 4 bases removed from V and 6 bases from J, the gap between germline ends came to 7 bases. This CDR3 reads CASSSWLEQYF. CDR3 sequence (DNA): TGTGCCAGCAGCTCCTGGCTCGAGCAGTACTTC.

This rearrangement joins TRBV30 to TRBJ1-2; unclear D gene. V was pared by 0 bases and J by 9 bases, with 11 bases between. The CDR3 is 12 amino acids. Germline V gene lookup returns CDR1 GTSNPN and CDR2 SVGIG (reference sequence). Written as DNA, the CDR3 is TGTGCCTGGAGTGTAGGGTGGGAGCGCTACACCTTC. This translates into CAWSVGWERYTF.

The rearrangement joins TRBV25-1 to TRBJ2-3; 9 positions match TRBD2. The germline V gene encodes CDR1 MGHDK and CDR2 SYGVNS. V lost 5 bases, J lost 5 bases, and 2 bases stayed unmatched. This CDR3 is built from 13 residues. CDR3 coding DNA: TGTGCCAGCAGTCCTAGCGGGAAAGATACGCAGTATTTT. Amino acids: CASSPSGKDTQYF.

The V gene is TRBV15, the J gene TRBJ2-3; perhaps TRBD2 as D (5 bases). The CDR3 sequence is 15 residues long. The germline V and J ends were trimmed by 3 bases and 0 bases, with 10 bases remaining between them. CDR1 and CDR2 from the germline V gene are LNHNV and YYDKDF (reference sequence). CDR3 loop: CATSSAGLSTDTQYF. The CDR3 region has the DNA TGTGCCACCAGCAGTGCGGGCCTTAGCACAGATACGCAGTATTTT.

The chain combines TRBV30 with TRBJ2-2; D call uncertain. V lost 1 base to trimming and J lost 1 base, with 4 bases between them. Germline CDR1 and CDR2: GTSNPN and SVGIG (reference sequence). The CDR3 spans 13 residues. The CDR3 reads CAWSGRNTGELFF. The CDR3 DNA is TGTGCCTGGAGTGGAAGGAACACCGGGGAGCTGTTTTTT.

The table lists this clone with a few counts. The CDR3: CASSPGISNQPQHF. The CDR3 bases are TGTGCCAGCTCACCAGGGATCAGCAATCAGCCCCAGCATTTT. The V gene is TRBV18, the J gene TRBJ1-5; D gene uncertain. The CDR3 totals 14 residues. CDR1 is KGHSH, CDR2 LQKENI, per germline. With 2 bases removed from V and 1 base from J, the gap between germline ends came to 6 bases.

J is TRBJ1-1 and V is TRBV4-1, with D unresolved. This CDR3 region has 13 residues. The germline gives CDR1 MGHRA, CDR2 YSYEKL. V lost 5 bases and J 4 bases, leaving 11 bases between the germline ends. The CDR3 bases are TGCGCCAGCAGCACCCACGGTGCCACTGAAGCTTTCTTT. Its protein product is CASSTHGATEAFF.

This clone was found a few times. The chain is built from TRBV10-2 and TRBJ2-1, with no clear D. The CDR3 totals 14 residues. Trimming removed 0 bases at V and 10 bases at J, with 13 bases between. Germline V gene data show CDR1 as WSHSY and CDR2 as SAAADI. The CDR3 reads CASSESSLREEQFF. The DNA for the CDR3 is TGCGCCAGCAGTGAGTCTAGCCTCCGCGAGGAGCAGTTCTTC.

The V gene is TRBV6-5, the J gene TRBJ1-3; D possibly corresponds to TRBD1 (5 bases). The length of the CDR3 is 14 residues. V gave up 5 bases and J gave up 2 bases, with 10 bases separating them. Germline loops: CDR1 MNHEY, CDR2 SVGAGI. In DNA form, the CDR3 reads TGTGCCAGCAGTAAGGGACGTACTGGAAACACCATATATTTT. Its translation: CASSKGRTGNTIYF.